Presented here are 32 T cell receptor beta chains from one specimen sequenced in a study of patients and donors after allogeneic stem cell transplantation. TCRdb recomputed calls from the RT-PCR reads with MiXCR, one row per CDR3 protein. This sample has a few hundred thousand distinct CDR3 sequences, with around 41% found just once. Sequencing was performed on blood, either unsorted or a sorted T cell fraction (not recorded which). These receptors came from a human donor who was either an allogeneic HSCT recipient or a stem cell or donor lymphocyte infusion donor (not recorded which). It is not recorded whose cells these are; they may come from a transplant donor.

The rearrangement links TRBV4-1 to TRBJ1-1; no clear D. Germline values: CDR1 MGHRA, CDR2 YSYEKL. The germline V and J ends were trimmed by 4 bases and 4 bases, with 16 bases remaining between them. This CDR3 contains 15 residues. CDR3 sequence: CASSPWRGRATEAFF. CDR3 bases: TGCGCCAGCAGCCCGTGGAGAGGGAGGGCCACTGAAGCTTTCTTT.

This chain links TRBV6-2 or TRBV6-3 with TRBJ2-7; TRBD2 is a possible D gene (6 bases). Germline values: CDR1 MNHEY, CDR2 SVGEGT. The length of the CDR3 is 13 residues. Trimming removed 4 bases at V and 2 bases at J, with 9 bases between. As DNA, the CDR3 is TGTGCCAGCAGTTGGGGGGAAACCTACGAGCAGTACTTC. This translates into CASSWGETYEQYF.

The chain recombines TRBV7-9 with TRBJ2-7; 10 bases agree with TRBD1. Trimming took 3 bases from V and 3 from J; bases not matched to a gene: 8. Germline CDR1 SEHNR, CDR2 FQNEAQ (reference sequence). CDR3 length equals 16 residues. The CDR3 is CASSFPTGGLYYEQYF. The CDR3 DNA follows: TGTGCCAGCAGCTTTCCGACAGGGGGCCTCTACTACGAGCAGTACTTC.

J is TRBJ2-7 and V is TRBV27; a possible D gene is TRBD1 (6 bases). The CDR3 is made up of 13 amino acids. Germline lookup yields CDR1 MNHEY and CDR2 SMNVEV (reference sequence). V lost 6 bases and J 2 bases, leaving 11 bases between the germline ends. This chain's CDR3 is CASSMDRTYEQYF. In nucleotides, the CDR3 is TGTGCCAGCAGCATGGACAGAACCTACGAGCAGTACTTC.

J is TRBJ2-5 and V is TRBV6-6, with unresolved D. The germline V gene has CDR1 MNHNY and CDR2 SVGAGI (reference sequence). Trimming removed 4 bases at V and 1 base at J, with 10 bases between. This CDR3 region has 14 residues. The CDR3 here is CASSSLWGQETQYF. DNA for the CDR3: TGTGCCAGCAGTTCCCTCTGGGGCCAAGAGACCCAGTACTTC.

This clonotype appeared a few times. The chain recombines TRBV9 with TRBJ1-2; D uncertain. Trimming removed 0 bases from V and 5 bases from J, with 8 bases in between. CDR3 size: 13 residues. Germline CDR1 reads SGDLS; CDR2 reads YYNGEE. CDR3 loop: CASSVDRRYGYTF. The CDR3 DNA reads as TGTGCCAGCAGCGTAGATCGGAGGTATGGCTACACCTTC.

The V and J genes are TRBV29-1 and TRBJ2-2; a weak D match, TRBD2 (6 bases). The CDR3 sequence is 13 residues long. Germline V lookup: CDR1 SQVTM, CDR2 ANQGSEA. V lost 3 bases, J lost 1 base, and 6 bases lay in between. CDR3 protein: CSVDGGNTGELFF. The DNA for the CDR3 is TGCAGCGTTGACGGGGGGAACACCGGGGAGCTGTTTTTT.

The rearrangement links TRBV28 to TRBJ2-3; possibly TRBD1 for D (5 bases). CDR1 is MDHEN and CDR2 is SYDVKM in the germline V gene. The V and J ends lost 8 bases and 0 bases respectively, with 15 bases between them. The CDR3 sequence is 15 residues long. This chain's CDR3 is CASDQGEPSTDTQYF. In nucleotides, the CDR3 is TGTGCCAGCGATCAGGGCGAACCTAGCACAGATACGCAGTATTTT.

The V gene is TRBV9, the J gene TRBJ1-1; possibly TRBD1 for D (6 bases). CDR3 size: 15 residues. Trimming cost V 1 base and J 5 bases, with 15 bases left between them. Germline V gene data show CDR1 as SGDLS and CDR2 as YYNGEE. In DNA form, the CDR3 reads TGTGCCAGCAGCGTATCTTCCGGGGGCTTGACTGAAGCTTTCTTT. Amino acids: CASSVSSGGLTEAFF.

This clonotype has just a few counts. The rearrangement joins TRBV5-6 to TRBJ2-1, with 10 bases lining up with TRBD2. This CDR3 spans 19 amino acids. Per germline, CDR1 SGHDT and CDR2 YYEEEE. V shed 1 base and J 0 bases; nucleotides not matched to a gene: 10. The CDR3 sequence is CASSLTPGTSASSYNEQFF. Here the CDR3 DNA reads TGTGCCAGCAGCTTGACCCCCGGGACTAGCGCAAGCTCCTACAATGAGCAGTTCTTC.

The rearrangement uses TRBV20-1 and TRBJ1-5; possibly TRBD1 for D (5 bases). CDR3 length: 13 amino acids. Germline CDR1 is DFQATT and CDR2 is SNEGSKA (reference sequence). Trimming pared 6 bases from V and 2 bases from J, leaving 11 bases between. The CDR3 spells CSAPQGGNQPQHF. The CDR3 nucleotides read TGCAGTGCGCCCCAGGGCGGCAATCAGCCCCAGCATTTT.

This clonotype was detected a few times. The V and J genes are TRBV28 and TRBJ1-2; tentative D call: TRBD1 (6 bases). The CDR3 sequence is 15 residues long. Germline CDR1 reads MDHEN; CDR2 reads SYDVKM. V lost 5 bases, J lost 4 bases, and 17 bases lay in between. As DNA, the CDR3 is TGTGCCAGCAGTCCGGCAAGGCTCAGGGGCTATGGCTACACCTTC. Amino acid sequence: CASSPARLRGYGYTF.

The CDR3 protein is CASSFSGQPEAFF. DNA for the CDR3: TGCGCCAGCAGCTTCTCGGGACAGCCTGAAGCTTTCTTT. The chain has TRBV5-1 and TRBJ1-1; 7 nucleotides agree with TRBD1. In germline, CDR1 is SGHRS, CDR2 YFSETQ. After removal of 2 bases from V and 6 bases from J, the junction contained 4 bases not matched to a gene. This CDR3 contains 13 residues.

Only a few counts were recorded for this clonotype. The chain uses TRBV25-1 and TRBJ1-6; D gene ambiguous. Germline V lookup: CDR1 MGHDK, CDR2 SYGVNS. The CDR3 extends over 15 amino acids. V lost 6 bases, J lost 9 bases, and 18 bases lay in between. Here the CDR3 reads CASSRASGKGSPLHF. In nucleotides, the CDR3 is TGTGCCAGCAGCCGGGCCTCCGGTAAGGGTTCACCCCTCCACTTT.

The V and J genes are TRBV6-6 and TRBJ1-2; no reliable D call. CDR1 MNHNY and CDR2 SVGAGI come from the germline V gene (reference sequence). The CDR3 spans 14 residues. V was cut by 5 bases and J by 6 bases, with 16 bases left in between. CDR3 protein: CASSPPRASDGYTF. CDR3 nucleotide sequence: TGTGCCAGCAGTCCCCCCCGGGCTAGCGATGGCTACACCTTC.

This sequence joins TRBV4-3 and TRBJ2-2; no clear D. This CDR3 spans 14 amino acids. V was trimmed by 3 bases and J by 3 bases, leaving 8 bases between them. In germline, CDR1 is LGHNA, CDR2 YSLEER. This CDR3 is CASSHGVDTGELFF. For the CDR3, the DNA is TGCGCCAGCAGCCATGGGGTAGACACCGGGGAGCTGTTTTTT.

This chain links TRBV4-3 with TRBJ2-6, with a possible D match to TRBD1 (5 bases). Germline CDR1 is LGHNA and CDR2 is YSLEER. There are 16 residues in the CDR3. V dropped 3 bases and J dropped 0 bases, with 9 bases sitting between them. Written as DNA, the CDR3 is TGCGCCAGCAGCCAGGCAGGGCACTCTGGGGCCAACGTCCTGACTTTC. It translates to CASSQAGHSGANVLTF.

This clonotype was seen more than once but under ten times. The V gene is TRBV5-8, the J gene TRBJ1-3; D not certain. The CDR3 is 15 amino acids. CDR1 is SGHTS and CDR2 is YDEGEE in the germline V gene. Trimming took off 0 bases at V and 0 bases at J, with 7 bases between the two ends. The CDR3 bases are TGTGCCAGCAGCTTGGTCTCCAGCTCTGGAAACACCATATATTTT. Translated: CASSLVSSSGNTIYF.

CDR3 amino acids: CASSRAGTNYGYTF. The CDR3 DNA reads as TGCGCCAGCAGTCGCGCCGGGACCAACTATGGCTACACCTTC. The rearrangement links TRBV5-1 to TRBJ1-2; D is perhaps TRBD1 (5 bases). Germline lookup yields CDR1 SGHRS and CDR2 YFSETQ. This CDR3 spans 14 amino acids. Trimming pared 5 bases from V and 2 bases from J, leaving 13 bases between.

This clonotype was seen once. The CDR3 loop is CASSYDRGANYGYTF. CDR3 nucleotide sequence: TGTGCCAGTAGTTACGACCGCGGGGCTAACTATGGCTACACCTTC. The chain recombines TRBV19 with TRBJ1-2, with unresolved D. The length of the CDR3 is 15 residues. Germline lookup yields CDR1 LNHDA and CDR2 SQIVND (reference sequence). Trimming removed 5 bases from V and 0 bases from J, with 13 bases in between.

The chain employs TRBV13 and TRBJ1-6, with 7 positions matching TRBD1. The J segment lost 7 bases and the V segment lost 5 bases, leaving 8 bases of the junction unmatched. Germline-derived CDR1 and CDR2 are PRHDT and FYEKMQ (reference sequence). The CDR3 extends over 15 amino acids. The CDR3 coding sequence is TGTGCCAGCAGCCCAAAATCGACAGGGAATTCACCCCTCCACTTT. It codes for CASSPKSTGNSPLHF.

The V call is TRBV20-1, the J call TRBJ1-5, with D possibly being TRBD1 (5 bases). Germline lookup yields CDR1 DFQATT and CDR2 SNEGSKA (reference sequence). The CDR3 is 15 amino acids. V lost 5 bases, J lost 4 bases, and 18 bases lay in between. This CDR3 reads CSAGTPRAVNQPQHF. The CDR3 DNA is TGCAGTGCTGGGACTCCCCGGGCCGTTAATCAGCCCCAGCATTTT.

The table lists this clonotype with a few counts. The gene calls are TRBV12-3 or TRBV12-4 and TRBJ1-5; D may be TRBD1 (5 bases). The CDR3 is 18 amino acids. V was shortened by 1 base and J by 1 base, with 17 bases between the two germline ends. The CDR3 DNA follows: TGTGCCAGCAGTTTAGGCGTTGGGGCCTCAGGGAGCAATCAGCCCCAGCATTTT. The encoded protein is CASSLGVGASGSNQPQHF.

V is TRBV28 and J is TRBJ1-2, with D possibly being TRBD1 (5 bases). V was shortened by 5 bases and J by 5 bases, with 12 bases between the two germline ends. The CDR3 sequence is 13 residues long. The germline CDR1 and CDR2 sequences are MDHEN and SYDVKM. CDR3 sequence reads: CASSRPGQYGYTF. The CDR3 DNA reads as TGTGCCAGCAGTCGGCCAGGGCAATATGGCTACACCTTC.

This chain connects TRBV12-3 or TRBV12-4 to TRBJ1-1, with TRBD1 matching 8 bases. The V and J ends lost 7 bases and 4 bases, in that order; junction bases with no gene match: 5. The CDR3 covers 13 residues. This CDR3 is CASIFQGATEAFF. CDR3 bases: TGTGCCAGCATTTTTCAGGGGGCCACTGAAGCTTTCTTT.

In its sample, this clonotype was seen a few times. The genes are TRBV27 and TRBJ2-1; D is undetermined. Per germline, CDR1 MNHEY and CDR2 SMNVEV (reference sequence). V lost 3 bases and J 0 bases, leaving 15 bases between the germline ends. The length of the CDR3 is 17 residues. CDR3 region: CASSLGSGSSSYNEQFF. As DNA, the CDR3 is TGTGCCAGCAGTTTGGGGTCGGGCAGCAGCTCCTACAATGAGCAGTTCTTC.

The chain uses TRBV5-1 and TRBJ2-2; D tentatively reads TRBD1 or TRBD2 (6 bases each). The V and J ends lost 4 bases and 6 bases respectively, with 16 bases between them. The CDR3 runs to 15 residues. Per germline, CDR1 SGHRS and CDR2 YFSETQ. The CDR3 region is CASSRDTGASGELFF. The CDR3, as DNA: TGCGCCAGCAGCCGGGACACGGGAGCATCCGGGGAGCTGTTTTTT. The whole variable domain, remainder taken from reference TRBV5-1 and TRBJ2-2, is KAGVTQTPRYLIKTRGQQVTLSCSPISGHRSVSWYQQTPGQGLQFLFEYFSETQRNKGNFPGRFSGRQFSNSRSEMNVSTLELGDSALYLCASSRDTGASGELFFGEGSRLTVL.

The sample holds a few counts of this clonotype. The CDR3 protein is CSASLAGNTEAFF. The CDR3 region has the DNA TGCAGTGCTAGTCTAGCCGGAAACACTGAAGCTTTCTTT. This sequence joins TRBV20-1 and TRBJ1-1; D unclear. Germline-derived CDR1 and CDR2 are DFQATT and SNEGSKA (reference sequence). The ends were cut back, 3 bases at V and 2 bases at J, with 10 bases in the middle. This CDR3 has 13 residues.

There are a few counts of this clonotype. The chain is built from TRBV6-2 or TRBV6-3 and TRBJ1-5, with a tentative D call TRBD1 (5 bases). Trimming pared 5 bases from V and 2 bases from J, leaving 13 bases between. The CDR3 spans 15 residues. Germline CDR1 is MNHEY and CDR2 is SVGEGT. Here the CDR3 DNA reads TGTGCCAGCAGTACCTCCGGGACGGGCAATCAGCCCCAGCATTTT. Protein product: CASSTSGTGNQPQHF.

Regarding this clonotype: Mismatch with germline at one junction end may stem from a read error. V gene TRBV4-2 combines with J gene TRBJ1-1; no firm D call. The germline V gene has CDR1 LGHNA and CDR2 YNFKEQ. The CDR3 length is 19 residues. As DNA, the CDR3 is TGTGCCAGCAGCCAACCAAGAGGCTCCCAAAGGCCTATGAACAGTGAAGCTTTCTTT. It specifies CASSQPRGSQRPMNSEAFF.

This chain connects TRBV12-3 or TRBV12-4 to TRBJ1-6, with D uncertain. V shed 6 bases and J shed 0 bases, with 9 bases lying between them. This CDR3 spans 15 amino acids. This chain's CDR3 is CASRWESSYNSPLHF. For the CDR3, the DNA is TGTGCCAGCAGGTGGGAAAGCTCCTATAATTCACCCCTCCACTTT.

Turning to this clonotype: A read error may account for a junction end that differs from germline. This chain connects TRBV5-1 to TRBJ2-5; tentative D call: TRBD1 (5 bases). Per germline, CDR1 SGHRS and CDR2 YFSETQ. This CDR3 comprises 13 residues. For the CDR3, the DNA is TGTGCCAGCAGTTTAGGCAGGGAAGAGACCCAGTACTTC. Translation gives CASSLGREETQYF.